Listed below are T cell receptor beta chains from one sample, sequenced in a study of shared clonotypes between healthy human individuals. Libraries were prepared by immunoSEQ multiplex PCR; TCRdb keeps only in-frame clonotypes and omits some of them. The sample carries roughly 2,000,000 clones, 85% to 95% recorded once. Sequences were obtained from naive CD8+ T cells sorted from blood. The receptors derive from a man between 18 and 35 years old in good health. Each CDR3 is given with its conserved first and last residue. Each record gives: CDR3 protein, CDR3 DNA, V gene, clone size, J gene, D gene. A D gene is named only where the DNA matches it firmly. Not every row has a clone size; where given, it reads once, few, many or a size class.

CATSRTGDSYEQYF,TGTGCCACCTCCCGGACAGGGGACTCCTACGAGCAGTACTTC,TRBV19,once,TRBJ2-7,TRBD1
CASKVAGGYTDTQYF,TGTGCCAGCAAAGTAGCGGGGGGGTACACAGATACGCAGTATTTT,TRBV27,-,TRBJ2-3,TRBD2
CASSIDLQETQYF,TGTGCCAGTAGTATAGATCTACAAGAGACCCAGTACTTC,TRBV19,-,TRBJ2-5,-
CASSYPAFF,TGTGCCAGCAGTTACCCGGCTTTCTTT,TRBV6-6,-,TRBJ1-1,-
CASSPVDRFEPQHF,TGTGCCAGTAGTCCTGTCGACAGGTTCGAGCCCCAGCATTTT,TRBV19,once,TRBJ1-5,-
CASSLRGEQFF,TGTGCCAGCAGCCTACGGGGTGAGCAGTTCTTC,TRBV6-1,-,TRBJ2-1,-
CASSPTGPEQYF,TGTGCCAGCAGCCCGACAGGCCCCGAGCAGTACTTC,TRBV6-5,-,TRBJ2-7,-
CASSGSDRAGNTIYF,TGTGCCAGCAGTGGTTCCGACAGGGCTGGAAACACCATATATTTT,TRBV6-1,-,TRBJ1-3,TRBD1
CASSLGQAETQYF,TGTGCCAGCAGCCTCGGACAGGCAGAGACCCAGTACTTC,TRBV7-8,-,TRBJ2-5,TRBD1
CSVRLVGETQYF,TGCAGCGTTCGACTAGTGGGCGAGACCCAGTACTTC,TRBV29-1,-,TRBJ2-5,-
CSVIAGGNLGTGELFF,TGCAGCGTTATAGCGGGAGGGAATCTTGGGACCGGGGAGCTGTTTTTT,TRBV29-1,-,TRBJ2-2,TRBD2
CASSVVGLAENNEQFF,TGTGCCAGCAGCGTAGTGGGACTAGCGGAAAACAATGAGCAGTTCTTC,TRBV7-9,-,TRBJ2-1,TRBD2
CASSLSTSGTYEQYF,TGCGCCAGCAGCTTGTCGACTAGCGGCACCTACGAGCAGTACTTC,TRBV5-1,-,TRBJ2-7,TRBD2
CASSSASGGRGTGELFF,TGTGCCAGCAGCTCGGCTAGCGGGGGCCGGGGAACCGGGGAGCTGTTTTTT,TRBV7-9,-,TRBJ2-2,TRBD2
CASSSLAGVFVGELFF,TGTGCCAGCAGCTCCTTAGCGGGAGTGTTTGTCGGGGAGCTGTTTTTT,TRBV7-9,-,TRBJ2-2,TRBD2
CASSQSLAVRTYEQYF,TGTGCCAGCAGCCAAAGTCTAGCGGTCAGAACCTACGAGCAGTACTTC,TRBV7-2,-,TRBJ2-7,TRBD2
CASSSGQGAYEQYF,TGTGCCAGCAGCTCGGGACAGGGGGCCTACGAGCAGTACTTC,TRBV5-6,-,TRBJ2-7,TRBD1
CAWGREDDTEAFF,TGTGCCTGGGGAAGGGAGGATGACACTGAAGCTTTCTTT,TRBV30,few,TRBJ1-1,-
CASSPNPGDTEAFF,TGCGCCAGCAGCCCTAATCCAGGGGACACTGAAGCTTTCTTT,TRBV4-1,-,TRBJ1-1,-
CASSLGTTTEQYF,TGTGCCAGCAGCCTAGGGACCACGACTGAGCAGTACTTC,TRBV14,-,TRBJ2-7,-
CASSLDPDTGELFF,TGTGCCAGCAGTCTTGACCCCGACACCGGGGAGCTGTTTTTT,TRBV27,-,TRBJ2-2,-
CASSIGTAYEQYF,TGTGCCAGTAGTATAGGGACAGCCTACGAGCAGTACTTC,TRBV19,-,TRBJ2-7,-
CASSLLGQGATEAFF,TGTGCCAGCAGTTTACTAGGACAGGGGGCTACTGAAGCTTTCTTT,TRBV27,-,TRBJ1-1,TRBD1
CASSLVLDPYEQYF,TGTGCCAGCAGCTTGGTCCTGGACCCCTACGAGCAGTACTTC,TRBV7-9,-,TRBJ2-7,-
CASSERQGFYYEQYF,TGTGCCAGCAGTGAGCGACAGGGGTTTTACTACGAGCAGTACTTC,TRBV5-8,-,TRBJ2-7,TRBD1
CASSPRRDPYGYTF,TGTGCCAGCAGCCCAAGGAGGGATCCCTATGGCTACACCTTC,TRBV13,-,TRBJ1-2,-
CASSWRQGNQPQHF,TGTGCCAGCAGTTGGCGACAGGGGAATCAGCCCCAGCATTTT,TRBV6-5,-,TRBJ1-5,TRBD1
CASGPEWSYEQYF,TGTGCCAGTGGACCCGAATGGTCCTACGAGCAGTACTTC,TRBV19,-,TRBJ2-7,-
CASSDSSGGASEQYF,TGCGCCAGCAGTGATTCTAGCGGGGGGGCCTCCGAGCAGTACTTC,TRBV10-2,-,TRBJ2-7,TRBD2
CASSSRTGGLYGYTF,TGTGCCAGCAGCTCGAGGACAGGGGGCCTCTATGGCTACACCTTC,TRBV5-4,-,TRBJ1-2,TRBD1
CASSLRVTYEQYF,TGCGCCAGCAGCCTCAGGGTAACCTACGAGCAGTACTTC,TRBV5-1,-,TRBJ2-7,-
CASSQDSGGELFF,TGTGCCAGCAGTCAAGACAGCGGCGGTGAACTGTTTTTT,TRBV7-9,-,TRBJ1-4,-
CASSSRFDEQYF,TGTGCCAGCAGTTCCCGGTTCGACGAGCAGTACTTC,TRBV27,-,TRBJ2-7,-
CASRSKARTGDHWEQYF,TGTGCAAGTCGCTCCAAAGCTCGCACAGGGGATCACTGGGAGCAGTACTTC,TRBV12-2,-,TRBJ2-7,-
CASRFTGGSVNTQYF,TGTGCCAGCAGATTTACAGGGGGCTCAGTAAATACGCAGTATTTT,TRBV5-4,-,TRBJ2-3,TRBD1
CASSYQDGLIDYGYTF,TGTGCCAGCAGTTACCAGGATGGCCTTATTGACTATGGCTACACCTTC,TRBV6-5,-,TRBJ1-2,-
CASSEGGGGQGYTF,TGTGCCAGCAGTGAAGGTGGAGGGGGCCAAGGCTACACCTTC,TRBV6-1,once,TRBJ1-2,TRBD1
CASSLWGSSYEQYF,TGTGCCAGCAGCTTGTGGGGTAGCTCCTACGAGCAGTACTTC,TRBV5-4,-,TRBJ2-7,-
CASSIGLGGYEQYF,TGTGCCAGTAGTATAGGACTAGGAGGATACGAGCAGTACTTC,TRBV19,-,TRBJ2-7,-
CASSHTGGNTEAFF,TGTGCCAGCAGCCATACAGGGGGCAACACTGAAGCTTTCTTT,TRBV4-2,-,TRBJ1-1,TRBD1
CASSGRVGGVEETQYF,TGTGCCAGCAGTGGAAGGGTAGGGGGTGTAGAAGAGACCCAGTACTTC,TRBV28,-,TRBJ2-5,-
CASSSGRVANEQFF,TGCGCCAGTTCTAGCGGGAGGGTGGCGAATGAGCAGTTCTTC,TRBV10-1,-,TRBJ2-1,TRBD2
CASSQDIDEKLFF,TGTGCCAGCAGCCAAGATATTGATGAAAAACTGTTTTTT,TRBV14,-,TRBJ1-4,-
CASSEGRGYEQFF,TGTGCCAGCAGTGAAGGCAGGGGGTATGAGCAGTTCTTC,TRBV2,-,TRBJ2-1,TRBD1
CASSLEEDGVDGSYGYTF,TGTGCCAGCAGCTTAGAAGAGGATGGGGTGGACGGGAGCTATGGCTACACCTTC,TRBV7-6,-,TRBJ1-2,-
CASSYGDGFYNEQFF,TGTGCCAGCAGTTATGGGGATGGTTTCTACAATGAGCAGTTCTTC,TRBV6-5,-,TRBJ2-1,-
CASRLWGGGQGEQYF,TGTGCCAGCAGGTTATGGGGAGGGGGCCAAGGCGAGCAGTACTTC,TRBV5-4,once,TRBJ2-7,-
CASSQELAALSYEQYF,TGCGCCAGCAGCCAAGAGCTAGCGGCCCTCTCCTACGAGCAGTACTTC,TRBV4-3,-,TRBJ2-7,TRBD2
CASSERGLYEQYF,TGTGCCAGTAGTGAACGGGGACTTTACGAGCAGTACTTC,TRBV19,-,TRBJ2-7,-
CASSFPAGGTRELFF,TGTGCCAGCAGCTTTCCGGCGGGAGGGACTAGGGAGCTGTTTTTT,TRBV7-9,-,TRBJ2-2,TRBD2
CASSLGGESYEQYF,TGTGCCAGCAGCTTAGGGGGGGAATCCTACGAGCAGTACTTC,TRBV11-2,-,TRBJ2-7,-